This record concerns one T cell receptor beta chain sequence. The antigen remains unidentified. The data were taken from a study of cytomegalovirus exposure and HLA in healthy donors. Though nominally healthy at sampling, donors likely had unrecorded immune exposures. PCR involved 60 Vbeta and 13 Jbeta primers. Clones were read by immunoSEQ multiplex PCR, and TCRdb kept only the in-frame ones, dropping some. This sample has under 200,000 clones, with 75% to 85% found just once. Study outcomes and limitations: Across donors, presence/absence analyses took sequencing depth to be roughly uniform. CMV antigen specificity of three CMV-associated chains was confirmed in vitro.

The sequence derives from a man between 45 and 60 years old in good health and CMV-seropositive. Sequences were obtained from PBMCs.

DNA for the CDR3: TGTGCCAGCAGGCCTGGACAAGGGCACACTGAAGCTTTCTTT. This encodes CASRPGQGHTEAFF. The gene calls are TRBV11-2 and TRBJ1-1, with D perhaps TRBD1 (5 bases). The CDR3 has 14 amino acids. Germline CDR1 and CDR2: SGHAT and FQNNGV. Trimming removed 6 bases from V and 3 bases from J, with 14 bases in between.